The subject of this entry is one TCR beta chain. What it binds is not known. This sample stems from a study of CD8 T cells in ankylosing spondylitis. Broader study findings: Blood from ankylosing spondylitis patients appeared to carry a characteristic roughly 8-variant TCR beta motif.

CDR1 is DFQATT and CDR2 is SNEGSKA in the germline V gene (reference sequence). With 1 base clipped from V and 7 bases from J, the junction kept 8 bases outside the gene matches. The length of the CDR3 is 14 residues. Each TCR beta library was made by quantitative 5'-RACE that incorporated molecular barcodes. TCRdb fed the 5' RACE reads into MiXCR, producing one record per CDR3 protein. The sample consists of approximately 220,000 distinct CDR3 sequences, about a quarter of them appearing once. The source of this sequence is a male donor with ankylosing spondylitis or in good health (not recorded which). The rearrangement joins TRBV20-1 to TRBJ2-7; 9 nucleotides line up with TRBD1. Sequenced sample: blood, either unsorted or a sorted T cell fraction (not recorded which). The CDR3, as DNA: TGCAGTGCTAGAGCCCGGGACAGGGTGGGGGAGCAGTACTTC. Its translation: CSARARDRVGEQYF.